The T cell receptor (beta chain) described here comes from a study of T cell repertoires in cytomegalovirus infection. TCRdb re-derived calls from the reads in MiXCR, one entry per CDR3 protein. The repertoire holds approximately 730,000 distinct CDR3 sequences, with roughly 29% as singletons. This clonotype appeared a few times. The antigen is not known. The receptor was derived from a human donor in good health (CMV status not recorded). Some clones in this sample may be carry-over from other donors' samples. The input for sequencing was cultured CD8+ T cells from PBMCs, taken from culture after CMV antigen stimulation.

Here the CDR3 DNA reads TGTGCCAGCAAGCCCTCCGGGACACCAAACAATGAGCAGTTCTTC. Its translation is CASKPSGTPNNEQFF. This chain uses TRBV6-6 with TRBJ2-1; D possibly corresponds to TRBD1 (6 bases). V lost 7 bases, J lost 5 bases, and 18 bases lay in between. In germline, CDR1 is MNHNY, CDR2 SVGAGI (reference sequence). This CDR3 region has 15 residues.